Following are 16 T cell receptor beta chains from one sample sequenced in a study of T cell clonality in common variable immunodeficiency. Libraries were prepared by immunoSEQ multiplex PCR; TCRdb keeps only in-frame clonotypes and omits some of them. Captured here are 40,000 to 60,000 clones, none seen once; the top ten comprise about 1.7%. The specimen was peripheral blood mononuclear cells. The receptors originated from a person aged 18 to 75 in good health.

This clone came up many times. Sequencing ends 3 residues short of the CDR3 end; the germline J gene provides the rest. The V call is TRBV7-2, the J call TRBJ1-1; tentatively, D is TRBD1 (6 bases). From germline, CDR1 is SGHTA and CDR2 FQGNSA. CDR3 length: 14 residues. Trimming removed 8 bases from V and 4 bases from J, with 17 bases in between. CDR3 amino acids: CASLGGGWGTEAFF. The sequenced CDR3 bases are TGTGCCAGCCTAGGGGGGGGTTGGGGCACTGAA.

The part of the CDR3 DNA that was read is TGTGCCAGCTCATCAAACAGGATCGAC. Translated, it gives CASSSNRID. The entire CDR3 reads CASSSNRIDYTF. V usage is TRBV18 and J usage is TRBJ1-2, with D perhaps matching TRBD1 (5 bases). The read ends 3 residues before the CDR3 terminus; that terminus is restored from the germline J gene. The CDR3 extends over 12 amino acids. Germline V gene lookup returns CDR1 KGHSH and CDR2 LQKENI.

This clone was observed at least ten times. The sequenced fragment ends 3 residues before the CDR3 boundary, so the rest is inferred from the germline J gene. The gene calls are TRBV6-2 or TRBV6-3 and TRBJ2-2, with 7 bases lining up with TRBD1. CDR3 length equals 16 residues. CDR1 and CDR2 from the germline V gene are MNHEY and SVGEGT. The ends lost 6 bases at V and 4 bases at J; junction bases unmatched: 11. The CDR3 DNA, read in part, is TGTGCCAGCAGCCAATACAGGGGTATGACCACCGGGGAG. Translation gives CASSQYRGMTTGE. The full CDR3 sequence reads CASSQYRGMTTGELFF.

As for this clone: Read coverage stops 3 residues before the CDR3 terminus; the germline J gene supplies the remainder. The chain couples TRBV6-2 or TRBV6-3 to TRBJ1-1; possibly TRBD1 for D (5 bases). The CDR3 totals 12 residues. The germline V gene has CDR1 MNHEY and CDR2 SVGEGT. V was shortened by 6 bases and J by 4 bases, with 9 bases between the two germline ends. The sequenced CDR3 bases are TGTGCCAGCAGCGAGGGGCCCACTGAA. Translating gives CASSEGPTE. The whole CDR3 reads CASSEGPTEAFF.

In its sample, this clone was seen many times. The CDR3 end falls 3 residues outside the read, so it is completed with the germline J gene. The chain links TRBV10-3 to TRBJ2-7; 8 bases map to TRBD2. Germline V gene data show CDR1 as ENHRY and CDR2 as SYGVKD. Trimming took 2 bases from V and 4 from J; bases not matched to a gene: 4. CDR3 size: 14 residues. CDR3 DNA (partial): TGTGCCATCAGTGAGATGACTAGCGCTTACGAG. This gives the protein CAISEMTSAYE. The CDR3 as a whole reads CAISEMTSAYEQYF.

This clone occurred many times. The read is 3 residues too short to cover the CDR3 end, so that end is filled in from the germline J gene. The V and J genes are TRBV6-2 or TRBV6-3 and TRBJ1-2; 9 bases are shared with TRBD1. CDR3 length: 16 amino acids. J lost 4 bases, V lost 6 bases, and 12 bases had no gene match. Germline loops: CDR1 MNHEY, CDR2 SVGEGT. The CDR3 bases that were read are TGTGCCAGCAGGAGAGGGACAGGGACCCCCAGCTATGGC. Translated: CASRRGTGTPSYG. The complete CDR3 reads CASRRGTGTPSYGYTF.

This clone has ten or more counts. The read comes to an end 3 residues before the CDR3 does, leaving the germline J gene to fill in the end. The genes are TRBV30 and TRBJ2-3; 7 bases are shared with TRBD1. Germline lookup yields CDR1 GTSNPN and CDR2 SVGIG (reference sequence). J gave up 2 bases and V 0 bases, and 2 bases lay outside the gene matches. The CDR3 loop spans 14 amino acids. The sequenced part of the CDR3 DNA is TGTGCCTGGAGTGTGAGGGGGCCCACAGATACG. This gives the protein CAWSVRGPTDT. The CDR3, in full, reads CAWSVRGPTDTQYF.

At least ten counts were recorded for this clone. The read falls 3 residues short of the CDR3 end, and the missing part is taken from the germline J gene. The chain links TRBV12-3 or TRBV12-4 to TRBJ1-6; D uncertain. The CDR3 has 14 residues. V lost 6 bases to trimming and J lost 9 bases, with 15 bases between them. Incomplete CDR3 DNA: TGTGCCAGCAGCTGGGCACGAAGCCCTTCACCC. This gives the protein CASSWARSPSP. From start to end, the CDR3 is CASSWARSPSPLHF.

This clone is labeled medium-sized (0.01 to 0.1%). The read terminates 3 residues before the CDR3 end, so the remaining end is supplied by the germline J gene. The chain has TRBV4-2 and TRBJ2-6; the match to TRBD2 covers 11 bases. The trim removed 4 bases at V and 0 bases at J, leaving 14 bases unmatched. Looked up from germline, CDR1 is LGHNA and CDR2 is YNFKEQ. The CDR3 runs to 21 residues. The sequenced part of the CDR3 DNA is TGTGCCAGCAGCCCTAAATTGAAAGGGACTAGCGGACCCTCTGGGGCCAACGTC. As protein: CASSPKLKGTSGPSGANV. In full, the CDR3 is CASSPKLKGTSGPSGANVLTF.

This clone was observed at least ten times. It is unclear where the CDR3 begins or ends on the DNA, so no DNA is shown, and the CDR3 is as TCRdb lists it. The chain is built from TRBV7-7 and TRBJ1-4; the DNA was not compared with TRBD1-2, the D call given in the table. The CDR3 is made up of 13 amino acids, end residues included. The germline gives CDR1 SSHAT, CDR2 FNYEAQ (reference sequence). The CDR3 here is CASSLYFCLKLFF.

Many counts were recorded for this clone. The germline gene is not matched at one end of the junction; a read error may be the cause. The read finishes 3 residues shy of the CDR3 end, and the germline J gene is used to complete it. The chain links TRBV4-2 to TRBJ2-3; D unclear. CDR1 and CDR2 from the germline V gene are LGHNA and YNFKEQ. CDR3 length: 16 amino acids. CDR3 DNA (partial): TGCGCCAGCAGCCAAGCCGGCCCGTCGGAAGGCGGTACG. It yields the protein CASSQAGPSEGGT. The entire CDR3 protein reads CASSQAGPSEGGTQYF.

This clone was detected a few times. From the germline J gene comes the end of the CDR3, since the read stops 3 residues before it. The chain recombines TRBV7-9 with TRBJ1-6; 7 nucleotides align to TRBD1. After removal of 5 bases from V and 9 bases from J, the junction contained 7 bases not matched to a gene. The length of the CDR3 is 14 residues. Germline-derived CDR1 and CDR2 are SEHNR and FQNEAQ (reference sequence). The CDR3 protein is CASSATGEGSPLHF. The sequenced part of the CDR3 DNA is TGTGCCAGCAGCGCAACAGGGGAGGGTTCACCC. Full variable domain (remainder filled in from reference TRBV7-9 and TRBJ1-6): DTGVSQNPRHKITKRGQNVTFRCDPISEHNRLYWYRQTLGQGPEFLTYFQNEAQLEKSRLLSDRFSAERPKGSFSTLEIQRTEQGDSAMYLCASSATGEGSPLHFGNGTRLTVT.

This clone was seen many times. The observed sequence ends 3 residues before the CDR3 terminus, with the missing tail filled in from the germline J gene. V and J are TRBV7-2 and TRBJ1-2, with TRBD1 identical over 7 bases. Germline V lookup: CDR1 SGHTA, CDR2 FQGNSA. This CDR3 contains 13 residues. The V segment lost 3 bases and the J segment 4 bases; nucleotides outside the gene matches: 2. Partial CDR3 DNA: TGTGCCAGCAGCTTTGCAGGGGGCTATGGC. This encodes CASSFAGGYG. The whole CDR3 sequence reads CASSFAGGYGYTF.

This clone was observed at least ten times. The read gets to within 3 residues of the CDR3 end, and the germline J gene fills in the rest. The gene calls are TRBV20-1 and TRBJ1-4, with D possibly being TRBD1 (5 bases). This CDR3 has 13 residues. Germline V gene lookup returns CDR1 DFQATT and CDR2 SNEGSKA (reference sequence). V lost 3 bases and J lost 4, with 9 bases in between. This CDR3 reads CSASRDFNEKLFF. CDR3 DNA, as far as it was read: TGCAGTGCTAGTCGGGACTTTAATGAAAAA.

This clone was detected many times. The CDR3 goes on 3 residues after the read ends, and that part is filled in from the germline J gene. The J gene is TRBJ1-2, the V gene TRBV5-3, with D possibly TRBD1 on 6 matching bases. TRBV5-3 is marked as an open reading frame, function uncertain. Trimming left V 4 bases short and J 7 bases short, with 20 bases between. The CDR3 extends over 15 amino acids. The CDR3 loop is CARSPRGGEVCGYTF. Incomplete CDR3 DNA: TGTGCCAGAAGCCCCCGCGGGGGCGAGGTGTGTGGC.

This clone has a count of ten or more. The DNA ends 3 residues before the CDR3 does, and the rest of the CDR3 is filled in from the germline J gene. The chain is built from TRBV7-2 and TRBJ2-3; D is uncertain. The V end lost 8 bases, the J end lost 6 bases, and 21 bases lay between the germline ends. The CDR3 has 15 amino acids. Looked up from germline, CDR1 is SGHTA and CDR2 is FQGNSA. The CDR3 bases that were read are TGTGCCAGCCTACTCGGCGGCGGTCTCAGTGATACG. Translated: CASLLGGGLSDT. The CDR3 reads in full as CASLLGGGLSDTQYF.